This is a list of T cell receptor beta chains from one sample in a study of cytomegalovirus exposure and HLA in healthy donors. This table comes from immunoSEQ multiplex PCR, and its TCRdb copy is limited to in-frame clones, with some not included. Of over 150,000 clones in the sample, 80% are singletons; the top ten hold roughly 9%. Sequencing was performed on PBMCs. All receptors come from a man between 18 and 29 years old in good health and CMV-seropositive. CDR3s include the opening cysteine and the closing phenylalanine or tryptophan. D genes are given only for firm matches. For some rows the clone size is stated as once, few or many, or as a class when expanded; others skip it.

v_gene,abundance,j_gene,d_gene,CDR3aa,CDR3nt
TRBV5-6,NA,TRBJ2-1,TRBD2,CASSPLGTNRNEQFF,TGTGCCAGCAGCCCACTCGGGACTAACCGAAATGAGCAGTTCTTC
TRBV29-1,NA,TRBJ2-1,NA,CSVCPGRAGNEQFF,TGCAGCGTTTGTCCTGGCAGGGCCGGCAATGAGCAGTTCTTC
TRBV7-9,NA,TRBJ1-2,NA,CASSFRGRVGGYTF,TGTGCCAGCAGCTTTAGGGGTCGCGTTGGCGGCTACACCTTC
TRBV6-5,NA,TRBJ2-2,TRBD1,CASSYRDSNTGELFF,TGTGCCAGCAGTTACCGGGACAGCAACACCGGGGAGCTGTTTTTT
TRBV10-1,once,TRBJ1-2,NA,CASSESRRASDYGYTF,TGCGCCAGCAGTGAGTCGAGGAGGGCGTCTGACTATGGCTACACCTTC
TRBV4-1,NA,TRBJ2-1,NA,CASSLPRTGDNEQFF,TGCGCCAGCAGCCTACCCAGGACTGGGGACAATGAGCAGTTCTTC
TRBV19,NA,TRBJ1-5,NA,CASSHGGRGNQPQHF,TGTGCCAGTAGCCACGGGGGGAGGGGCAATCAGCCCCAGCATTTT
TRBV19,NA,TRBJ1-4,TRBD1,CASRKSRTGGREKLFF,TGTGCCAGTAGGAAATCCAGGACAGGGGGACGTGAAAAACTGTTTTTT
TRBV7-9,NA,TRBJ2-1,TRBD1,CSSSLVEGQASNEQFF,TGTTCCAGCAGCTTAGTTGAAGGACAGGCGTCCAATGAGCAGTTCTTC
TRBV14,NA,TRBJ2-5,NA,CASSLNAVLRGETQYF,TGTGCCAGCAGCCTAAACGCGGTCCTGCGCGGAGAGACCCAGTACTTC
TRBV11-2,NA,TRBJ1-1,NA,CASSLGQLAEAFF,TGTGCCAGCAGCTTAGGGCAGTTGGCTGAAGCTTTCTTT
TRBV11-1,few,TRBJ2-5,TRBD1,CASSSTSGQGGETQYF,TGTGCCAGCAGCTCCACCTCAGGACAGGGAGGAGAGACCCAGTACTTC
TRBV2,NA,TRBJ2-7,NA,CASSAYPVAYEQYF,TGTGCCAGCAGTGCTTACCCGGTAGCCTACGAGCAGTACTTC
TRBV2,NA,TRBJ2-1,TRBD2,CASSGRLAGVVNEQFF,TGTGCCAGCAGTGGCCGACTAGCGGGAGTAGTCAATGAGCAGTTCTTC
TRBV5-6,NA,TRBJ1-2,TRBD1,CASSLGQGQGSGYTF,TGTGCCAGCAGCTTAGGACAGGGCCAGGGGAGTGGCTACACCTTC
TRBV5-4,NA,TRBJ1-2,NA,CASSLGQANYGYTF,TGTGCCAGCAGCTTGGGACAGGCTAACTATGGCTACACCTTC
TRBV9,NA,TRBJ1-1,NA,CASSAAGALNTEAFF,TGTGCCAGCAGCGCGGCGGGAGCGTTGAACACTGAAGCTTTCTTT
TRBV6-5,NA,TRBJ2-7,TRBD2,CASSYGASGSYEQYF,TGTGCCAGCAGTTATGGGGCTAGCGGGAGCTACGAGCAGTACTTC
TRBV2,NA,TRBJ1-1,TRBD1,CASSEVRDSEAFF,TGTGCCAGCAGTGAAGTCCGGGACAGTGAAGCTTTCTTT
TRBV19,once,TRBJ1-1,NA,CASSMIQGGNTEAFF,TGTGCCAGTAGTATGATACAGGGCGGGAACACTGAAGCTTTCTTT
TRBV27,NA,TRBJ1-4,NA,CASSLSIYEKLFF,TGTGCCAGCAGTTTATCCATTTATGAAAAACTGTTTTTT
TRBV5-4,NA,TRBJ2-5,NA,CASRRGETQYF,TGTGCCAGCAGAAGAGGGGAGACCCAGTACTTC
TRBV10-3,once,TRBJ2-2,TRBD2,CANRGVTGELFF,TGTGCCAACCGGGGGGTCACCGGGGAGCTGTTTTTT
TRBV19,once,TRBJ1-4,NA,CASSLKPATNEKLFF,TGTGCCAGTAGCCTTAAACCGGCAACTAATGAAAAGCTGTTTTTT
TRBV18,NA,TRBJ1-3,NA,CASSPNQQLAGNTIYF,TGTGCCAGCTCACCGAATCAACAGTTAGCTGGAAACACCATATATTTT
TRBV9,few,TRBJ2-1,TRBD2,CASSAGAGGPGEQFF,TGTGCCAGCAGCGCGGGGGCGGGGGGGCCGGGTGAGCAGTTCTTC
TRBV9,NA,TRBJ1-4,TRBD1,CASSVSTGRKLFF,TGTGCCAGCAGCGTCTCGACAGGGCGGAAACTGTTTTTT
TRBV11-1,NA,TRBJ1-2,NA,CASSLARNYGYTF,TGTGCCAGCAGCTTAGCCAGGAACTATGGCTACACCTTC
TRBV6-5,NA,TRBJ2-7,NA,CATRPIGGFVYEQYF,TGTGCCACCAGACCCATAGGAGGGTTCGTCTACGAGCAGTACTTC
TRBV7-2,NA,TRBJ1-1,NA,CASSSPWGPEAFF,TGTGCCAGCAGCTCCCCCTGGGGCCCTGAAGCTTTCTTT
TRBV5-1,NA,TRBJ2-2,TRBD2,CASSASGGAAGELFF,TGCGCCAGCAGCGCCAGCGGGGGAGCGGCCGGGGAGCTGTTTTTT
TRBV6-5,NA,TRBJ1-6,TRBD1,CASSPGQGESPLHF,TGTGCCAGCAGCCCGGGACAGGGAGAATCACCCCTCCACTTT
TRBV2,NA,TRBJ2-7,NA,CASGTSRLGEQYF,TGTGCCAGCGGAACTAGTCGATTGGGCGAGCAGTACTTC
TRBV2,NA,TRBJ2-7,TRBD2,CASSGGREGSYEQYF,TGTGCCAGCAGCGGCGGGAGAGAAGGATCCTACGAGCAGTACTTC
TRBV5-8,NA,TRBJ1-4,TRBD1,CASTDRGWAEKLFF,TGTGCCAGCACCGACAGGGGATGGGCTGAAAAACTGTTTTTT
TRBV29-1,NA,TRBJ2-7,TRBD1,CSGRTGDSYEQYF,TGCAGCGGACGGACAGGGGACTCCTACGAGCAGTACTTC
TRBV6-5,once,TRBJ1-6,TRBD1,CASSKDRGSPLHF,TGTGCCAGCAGCAAGGACAGGGGATCACCCCTCCACTTT
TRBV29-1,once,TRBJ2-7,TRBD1,CSAMTGGDYEQYF,TGCAGCGCAATGACAGGGGGGGACTACGAGCAGTACTTC
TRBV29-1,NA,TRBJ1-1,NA,CSVGRGGNTEAFF,TGCAGCGTCGGGAGGGGGGGAAACACTGAAGCTTTCTTT
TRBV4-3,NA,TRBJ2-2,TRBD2,CASSQGAGGGTGELFF,TGCGCCAGCAGCCAAGGAGCGGGGGGCGGAACCGGGGAGCTGTTTTTT
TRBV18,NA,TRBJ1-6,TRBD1,CASSLVGTEINSPLHF,TGTGCCAGCTCACTGGTCGGGACAGAGATAAATTCACCCCTCCACTTT
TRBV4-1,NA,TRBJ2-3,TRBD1,CASSHVTGRDTQYF,TGCGCCAGCAGCCACGTGACAGGGAGAGATACGCAGTATTTT
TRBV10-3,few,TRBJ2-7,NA,CATRDTPYEQYF,TGTGCCACAAGGGACACTCCCTACGAGCAGTACTTC